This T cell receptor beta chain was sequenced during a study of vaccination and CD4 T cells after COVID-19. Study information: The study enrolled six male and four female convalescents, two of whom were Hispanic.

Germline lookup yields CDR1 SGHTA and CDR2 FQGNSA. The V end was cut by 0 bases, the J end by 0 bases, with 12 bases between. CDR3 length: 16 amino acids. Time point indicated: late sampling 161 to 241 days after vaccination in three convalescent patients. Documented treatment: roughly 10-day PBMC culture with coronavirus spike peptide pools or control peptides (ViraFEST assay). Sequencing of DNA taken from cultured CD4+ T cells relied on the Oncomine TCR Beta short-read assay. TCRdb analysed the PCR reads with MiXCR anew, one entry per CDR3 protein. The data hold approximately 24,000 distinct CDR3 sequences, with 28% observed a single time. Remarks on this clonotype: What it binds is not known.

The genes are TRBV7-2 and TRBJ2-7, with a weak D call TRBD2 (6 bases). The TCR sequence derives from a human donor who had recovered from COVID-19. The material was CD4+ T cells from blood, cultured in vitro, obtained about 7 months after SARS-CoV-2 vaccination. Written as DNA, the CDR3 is TGTGCCAGCAGCTTAGCGCGGGACTTAAGCTCCTACGAGCAGTACTTC. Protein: CASSLARDLSSYEQYF.